One and the same sample provided the 19 T cell receptor beta chains below, sequenced in a study of blood T cell repertoires in COVID-19. TCRdb keeps only in-frame clones here, not all; method: immunoSEQ multiplex PCR. Here the sample spans about 270,000 clones, around 93% being singletons. Sequenced input: PBMCs or T cells enriched from blood (not recorded which). Every receptor here comes from a man aged 40-49 years who had been exposed to COVID-19.

The chain recombines TRBV19 with TRBJ2-6; no reliable D call. CDR1 is LNHDA and CDR2 is SQIVND in the germline V gene (reference sequence). Trimming removed 7 bases at V and 1 base at J, with 8 bases between. CDR3 length equals 14 residues. The CDR3 DNA is TGTGCCAGTACCCCGGGTTCTGGGGCCAACGTCCTGACTTTC. It codes for CASTPGSGANVLTF.

This chain joins TRBV10-3 and TRBJ1-1; the D gene is possibly TRBD1 (5 bases). Trimming left V 0 bases short and J 0 bases short, with 8 bases between. This CDR3 is 15 amino acids long. Germline V CDR1 and CDR2: ENHRY, SYGVKD. The CDR3 sequence: CAISESLQVNTEAFF. In nucleotides, the CDR3 is TGTGCCATCAGTGAGTCCTTACAGGTGAACACTGAAGCTTTCTTT.

CDR3 region: CATERTGTATEAFF. The CDR3 coding sequence is TGTGCCACCGAGAGAACAGGGACGGCGACTGAAGCTTTCTTT. This sequence joins TRBV10-3 and TRBJ1-1; possible D gene TRBD1, 6 bases. This CDR3 region has 14 residues. CDR1 is ENHRY and CDR2 is SYGVKD in the germline V gene. The germline V and J ends were trimmed by 10 bases and 5 bases, with 20 bases remaining between them.

The gene calls are TRBV27 and TRBJ2-7, with 11 positions matching TRBD1. This CDR3 comprises 17 residues. Germline values: CDR1 MNHEY, CDR2 SMNVEV (reference sequence). V lost 5 bases, J lost 0 bases, and 9 bases stayed unmatched. CDR3 in DNA: TGTGCCAGCAGTCCAAGTTGGACAGGGGGCAGCTCCTACGAGCAGTACTTC. It codes for CASSPSWTGGSSYEQYF.

The J gene is TRBJ2-1, the V gene TRBV27; D gene unclear. Germline assignment: CDR1 MNHEY and CDR2 SMNVEV (reference sequence). The germline V and J ends were trimmed by 1 base and 8 bases, with 18 bases remaining between them. CDR3 size: 16 residues. The CDR3 bases are TGTGCCAGCAGTTTATTGTTAGCTCGTACCTTGGATGAGCAGTTCTTC. This codes for CASSLLLARTLDEQFF.

The CDR3 sequence is CASSEGDRDIEKLFF. Written as DNA, the CDR3 is TGTGCCAGCAGCGAGGGGGACAGGGATATTGAAAAACTGTTTTTT. The rearrangement links TRBV9 to TRBJ1-4, with 9 bases that match TRBD1. This CDR3 comprises 15 residues. In germline, CDR1 is SGDLS, CDR2 YYNGEE. V lost 3 bases to trimming and J lost 7 bases; unmatched junction nucleotides: 7.

This clone occurred once. The CDR3 coding sequence is TGTGCCAGCATTAAAAACACCATATATTTT. Encoded protein: CASIKNTIYF. The J gene is TRBJ1-3, the V gene TRBV28; no reliable D call. Germline CDR1 and CDR2: MDHEN and SYDVKM. The ends were cut back, 7 bases at V and 6 bases at J, with 4 bases in the middle. This CDR3 comprises 10 residues. Full variable domain (remainder filled in from reference TRBV28 and TRBJ1-3): DVKVTQSSRYLVKRTGEKVFLECVQDMDHENMFWYRQDPGLGLRLIYFSYDVKMKEKGDIPEGYSVSREKKERFSLILESASTNQTSMYLCASIKNTIYFGEGSWLTVV.

The chain has TRBV9 and TRBJ1-2, with D perhaps TRBD1 (5 bases). This CDR3 has 14 residues. Germline V CDR1 and CDR2: SGDLS, YYNGEE. With 2 bases removed from V and 6 bases from J, the gap between germline ends came to 14 bases. This CDR3 is CASSVGRGIDGYTF. For the CDR3, the DNA is TGTGCCAGCAGCGTGGGTCGGGGGATTGATGGCTACACCTTC.

The CDR3 loop is CAWSGEGTSGNIQYF. DNA for the CDR3: TGTGCCTGGAGTGGGGAGGGGACTAGCGGAAACATTCAGTACTTC. This chain links TRBV30 with TRBJ2-4, with 11 bases aligning to TRBD2. This CDR3 has 15 amino acids. Germline CDR1 and CDR2: GTSNPN and SVGIG (reference sequence). J was trimmed by 6 bases and V by 1 base; bases with no gene match: 5. Using reference TRBV30 and TRBJ2-4 for the parts outside the CDR3, the full variable domain is SQTIHQWPATLVQPVGSPLSLECTVEGTSNPNLYWYRQAAGRGLQLLFYSVGIGQISSEVPQNLSASRPQDRQFILSSKKLLLSDSGFYLCAWSGEGTSGNIQYFGAGTRLSVL.

The chain uses TRBV9 and TRBJ1-1, with a possible D match to TRBD1 (6 bases). CDR3 length equals 14 residues. CDR1 is SGDLS, CDR2 YYNGEE, per germline. Trimming took off 5 bases at V and 1 base at J, with 12 bases between the two ends. The CDR3 region is CASRGTGSNTEAFF. The CDR3 DNA reads TGTGCCAGCAGGGGAACAGGGTCGAACACTGAAGCTTTCTTT.

The chain has TRBV6-5 and TRBJ2-5, with D uncertain. This CDR3 is built from 11 residues. Germline lookup yields CDR1 MNHEY and CDR2 SVGAGI. V shed 8 bases and J shed 1 base, with 5 bases lying between them. The CDR3 spells CASGGQETQYF. The CDR3 DNA reads TGTGCCAGCGGCGGCCAAGAGACCCAGTACTTC.

J is TRBJ2-1 and V is TRBV12-5; D is unclear. With 0 bases removed from V and 9 bases from J, the gap between germline ends came to 9 bases. The CDR3 has 13 amino acids. Germline V CDR1 and CDR2: LGHNT, FRNRAP. Written as DNA, the CDR3 is TGTGCTAGTGGTTTGGTACCAGTTTTTGAGCAGTTCTTC. Translating it yields CASGLVPVFEQFF.

The chain carries TRBV30 and TRBJ2-1; the match to TRBD2 covers 12 bases. Germline V gene lookup returns CDR1 GTSNPN and CDR2 SVGIG (reference sequence). CDR3 length: 15 amino acids. Trimming cost V 0 bases and J 6 bases; bases outside gene matches: 3. Written as DNA, the CDR3 is TGTGCCTGGAGTGTAAGACTAGCGGGAGTCAATGAGCAGTTCTTC. It translates to CAWSVRLAGVNEQFF.

This clone has only a few counts. This sequence joins TRBV3-1 (or the pseudogene TRBV3-2) and TRBJ1-3; no definite D call. Trimming pared 1 base from V and 3 bases from J, leaving 10 bases between. The CDR3 spans 15 residues. Germline CDR1 LGHDT, CDR2 YNNKEL (reference sequence). The CDR3 nucleotides read TGTGCCAGCAGCCAAGTTGTCACATTTGGAAACACCATATATTTT. Its protein is CASSQVVTFGNTIYF.

The chain employs TRBV9 and TRBJ2-7; D is perhaps TRBD1 (5 bases). The germline gives CDR1 SGDLS, CDR2 YYNGEE. V lost 4 bases to trimming and J lost 2 bases, with 13 bases between them. The CDR3 is 14 amino acids. The CDR3 nucleotides are TGTGCCAGCAGCCCCCGACAGAGCACCTACGAGCAGTACTTC. This sequence encodes CASSPRQSTYEQYF.

This rearrangement joins TRBV28 to TRBJ2-7, with 11 bases lining up with TRBD2. CDR3 length: 19 amino acids. The J segment lost 5 bases and the V segment lost 4 bases, leaving 19 bases of the junction unmatched. In germline, CDR1 is MDHEN, CDR2 SYDVKM. In DNA form, the CDR3 reads TGTGCCAGCAGTTCCCTATTTAGCGGGAGGGCCCAAGGGATTCACGAGCAGTACTTC. Translated: CASSSLFSGRAQGIHEQYF.

This clone showed up just a few times. The chain recombines TRBV19 with TRBJ2-7, with D perhaps matching TRBD2 (5 bases). Trimming took 3 bases from V and 7 from J, leaving 16 bases between them. The CDR3 consists of 14 residues. In germline, CDR1 is LNHDA, CDR2 SQIVND (reference sequence). The CDR3 loop reads CASSMRELLFEQYF. The CDR3 nucleotides read TGTGCCAGTAGTATGAGGGAGCTCCTATTTGAGCAGTACTTC.

The chain recombines TRBV5-1 with TRBJ2-2; TRBD2 agrees at 15 bases. The ends lost 4 bases at V and 4 bases at J; junction bases unmatched: 2. CDR1 SGHRS and CDR2 YFSETQ come from the germline V gene. The CDR3 extends over 16 amino acids. CDR3 region: CASSQGLAGGTGELFF. The DNA of the CDR3 is TGCGCCAGCAGCCAGGGACTAGCGGGAGGCACCGGGGAGCTGTTTTTT.

The chain combines TRBV6-2 or TRBV6-3 with TRBJ1-1, with unresolved D. This CDR3 is built from 15 residues. The V gene lost 4 bases and the J gene lost 1 base, with 13 bases spanning the gap. CDR1 is MNHEY and CDR2 is SVGEGT in the germline V gene. CDR3 nucleotide sequence: TGTGCCAGCAGTTCCACGGCAGGAGGGAACACTGAAGCTTTCTTT. It translates to CASSSTAGGNTEAFF.